This T cell receptor (beta chain) was captured by sequencing in a study of low-dose radiotherapy and immunotherapy resistance in tumors. The overall study: Each patient was administered nivolumab intravenously at 240 mg, which was a flat dose, every two weeks, along with intravenous ipilimumab at 1 mg/kg every six weeks. A dose of 300 mg of oral aspirin was taken by patients daily for four cycles from cycle 1 day 1.

Many counts were recorded for this clonotype. TRAV- and TRBV-specific primers primed first-strand cDNA, covering alpha and beta chains. TCR amplification ran 15 to 25 PCR cycles using constant-region and V-primer adapter primers. Through in vitro transcription, the mRNA that had been isolated was amplified. Each CDR3 protein gets one entry after TCRdb re-called the reads with MiXCR. The sample includes around 79,000 distinct CDR3 sequences, approximately 17% of them seen just once. The CDR3 consists of 13 residues. V was clipped by 6 bases and J by 0 bases, with 9 bases between them. Germline assignment: CDR1 DFQATT and CDR2 SNEGSKA (reference sequence). Time point noted: before trial treatment. Patients who could take part had advanced solid tumors with no tumor-infiltrating lymphocytes.

The TCR comes from a male donor with prostate cancer. The rearrangement uses TRBV20-1 and TRBJ1-5; D is possibly TRBD1 (5 bases). The starting material was PBMCs, obtained before treatment. CDR3 sequence (DNA): TGCAGTGCCCTGGGGCATAGCAATCAGCCCCAGCATTTT. This encodes CSALGHSNQPQHF.